A selection of T cell receptor beta chains follows, all from one sample in a study of shared clonotypes between healthy human individuals. The repertoire was sequenced with immunoSEQ multiplex PCR; TCRdb's copy has only in-frame clones and lacks some. The sample records 2 million to 2.5 million clones, under 95% being singletons. Sequencing input: naive CD4+ T cells from PBMCs. The source is a man younger than 35 in good health. Some clones in this sample may be carry-over from other donors' samples. The CDR3 runs from the conserved cysteine through the conserved F or W. D genes are given only for firm matches. The size of a clone is reported for some rows only, either as once, few or many, or as a class for expanded clones.

CDR3 | DNA | V | D | size | J
CASSPDSFSSGNTIYF | TGTGCCAGCTCACCTGACAGTTTTAGCTCTGGAAACACCATATATTTT | TRBV18 | NA | few | TRBJ1-3
CASSFWGTGAGELFF | TGTGCCAGCAGCTTCTGGGGGACAGGGGCCGGGGAGCTGTTTTTT | TRBV7-2 | TRBD1 | NA | TRBJ2-2
CASSPLGVTQYF | TGTGCCAGCAGTCCTCTCGGAGTAACTCAGTACTTC | TRBV11-2 | NA | NA | TRBJ2-4
CASSMGGNTIYF | TGTGCCAGCAGCATGGGTGGAAACACCATATATTTT | TRBV28 | NA | NA | TRBJ1-3
CASSDRGSIDTQYF | TGTGCCAGCAGCGACAGGGGGAGTATAGATACGCAGTATTTT | TRBV5-6 | TRBD1 | NA | TRBJ2-3
CASSSPSDSYEQYF | TGTGCCAGCAGCTCCCCTAGCGACTCCTACGAGCAGTACTTC | TRBV5-4 | NA | NA | TRBJ2-7
CASSPVAGGQGMDEQFF | TGCGCCAGCAGCCCCGTAGCGGGAGGCCAAGGTATGGATGAGCAGTTCTTC | TRBV5-1 | TRBD2 | NA | TRBJ2-1
CASSREGARGEKLFF | TGTGCCAGCAGCAGGGAGGGGGCTCGGGGTGAAAAACTGTTTTTT | TRBV5-4 | TRBD1 | NA | TRBJ1-4
CASRLPGGGSTDTQYF | TGTGCCAGCAGATTACCAGGGGGAGGAAGCACAGATACGCAGTATTTT | TRBV7-9 | NA | NA | TRBJ2-3
CASSSRRGGGGETQYF | TGTGCCAGCAGCTCTAGGCGAGGGGGCGGAGGAGAGACCCAGTACTTC | TRBV7-9 | TRBD1 | once | TRBJ2-5
CASSLRQANEKLFF | TGTGCCAGCAGCCTCAGACAGGCTAATGAAAAACTGTTTTTT | TRBV7-9 | NA | NA | TRBJ1-4
CASSPSASGSFYNEQFF | TGTGCCAGCTCACCAAGCGCTAGCGGGAGTTTTTACAATGAGCAGTTCTTC | TRBV18 | TRBD2 | NA | TRBJ2-1
CASSLAGTSDEQYF | TGCGCCAGCAGCTTGGCTGGGACTAGCGACGAGCAGTACTTC | TRBV5-1 | TRBD2 | NA | TRBJ2-7
CASTRLAQETQYF | TGTGCCAGCACCCGATTGGCACAAGAGACCCAGTACTTC | TRBV7-3 | NA | NA | TRBJ2-5
CASILGYGQPQHF | TGTGCCAGTATACTAGGGTACGGCCAGCCCCAGCATTTT | TRBV19 | NA | NA | TRBJ1-5
CSVEGGGAEAFF | TGCAGCGTTGAAGGCGGGGGGGCTGAAGCTTTCTTT | TRBV29-1 | NA | few | TRBJ1-1
CATSRGDRGREGYTF | TGTGCCACCAGCAGAGGTGACAGGGGGCGAGAAGGCTACACCTTC | TRBV15 | TRBD1 | NA | TRBJ1-2
CASVGRGGGRDYYEQYF | TGTGCCAGCGTTGGGCGGGGAGGAGGCAGGGACTACTACGAGCAGTACTTC | TRBV28 | TRBD2 | NA | TRBJ2-7
CASNKPGQSNEKLFF | TGTGCCAGCAACAAACCAGGGCAGTCTAATGAAAAACTGTTTTTT | TRBV28 | NA | NA | TRBJ1-4
CASSLSQGSTDTQYF | TGCGCCAGCAGCTTGTCACAGGGCAGCACAGATACGCAGTATTTT | TRBV5-1 | NA | NA | TRBJ2-3
CASSPRGLGTGGEQFF | TGTGCCAGCAGCCCTCGTGGACTAGGGACGGGGGGTGAGCAGTTCTTC | TRBV7-8 | TRBD2 | NA | TRBJ2-1
CASRTPGGSYGYTF | TGTGCCAGCAGAACTCCAGGGGGAAGCTATGGCTACACCTTC | TRBV28 | TRBD1 | NA | TRBJ1-2
CAWNTGTGPHF | TGTGCCTGGAACACCGGGACAGGGCCCCACTTC | TRBV30 | TRBD1 | NA | TRBJ2-5
CASSLGQQQETQYF | TGCGCCAGCAGCTTGGGACAGCAACAAGAGACCCAGTACTTC | TRBV5-1 | NA | NA | TRBJ2-5
CASSLIGDRTSGYEQYF | TGTGCCAGCAGTTTAATAGGGGACCGGACTAGTGGGTACGAGCAGTACTTC | TRBV27 | TRBD2 | NA | TRBJ2-7
CASSVAQYTEAFF | TGTGCCAGCAGCGTAGCACAGTACACTGAAGCTTTCTTT | TRBV9 | NA | NA | TRBJ1-1
CASSAPFFRTGGQNTGELFF | TGTGCCAGCAGTGCTCCTTTTTTTCGTACGGGAGGACAGAACACCGGGGAGCTGTTTTTT | TRBV28 | TRBD2 | NA | TRBJ2-2
CASSPRGPITDTQYF | TGTGCCAGCAGCCCCAGGGGGCCGATCACAGATACGCAGTATTTT | TRBV9 | TRBD1 | NA | TRBJ2-3
CSAQVGTQYF | TGCAGTGCCCAAGTTGGTACGCAGTATTTT | TRBV20-1 | NA | NA | TRBJ2-3
CASSYSTLAGAWLFF | TGTGCCAGCAGTTACTCGACACTAGCGGGAGCCTGGCTGTTTTTT | TRBV6-5 | TRBD2 | NA | TRBJ2-2
CAISEMNTYNEQFF | TGTGCCATCAGTGAAATGAACACCTACAATGAGCAGTTCTTC | TRBV10-3 | NA | NA | TRBJ2-1
CASSLVSGQAYF | TGTGCCAGCAGCTTAGTTAGCGGGCAAGCGTACTTC | TRBV11-2 | TRBD2 | NA | TRBJ2-7
CASSRQTAYNEQFF | TGCGCCAGCAGCCGGCAGACAGCCTACAATGAGCAGTTCTTC | TRBV5-1 | NA | NA | TRBJ2-1
CATSRGVRRYTEAFF | TGTGCCACCAGCAGAGGTGTCAGGAGGTACACTGAAGCTTTCTTT | TRBV15 | NA | NA | TRBJ1-1
CASSRTGPGCYEQYF | TGTGCCAGCAGCCGCACCGGGCCAGGATGCTACGAGCAGTACTTC | TRBV6-5 | NA | NA | TRBJ2-7
CAISDHFNEQFF | TGTGCCATCAGTGATCACTTTAATGAGCAGTTCTTC | TRBV10-3 | NA | NA | TRBJ2-1
CASSLGLSGSWTDTQYF | TGCGCCAGCAGCTTGGGGCTGAGCGGGAGTTGGACAGATACGCAGTATTTT | TRBV5-1 | TRBD2 | NA | TRBJ2-3
CASGEGYGYTF | TGTGCCAGCGGTGAGGGCTATGGCTACACCTTC | TRBV28 | NA | NA | TRBJ1-2
CASNREQRYTEAFF | TGTGCCAGCAACCGGGAGCAGAGGTACACTGAAGCTTTCTTT | TRBV5-4 | NA | NA | TRBJ1-1
CASSELTSQETQYF | TGTGCCAGCAGTGAGTTAACATCTCAAGAGACCCAGTACTTC | TRBV2 | NA | NA | TRBJ2-5
CASRGLARAEQFF | TGCGCCAGTAGGGGTCTAGCTCGAGCCGAGCAGTTCTTC | TRBV4-1 | NA | NA | TRBJ2-1
CASSFFASGGEQFF | TGTGCCAGCAGCTTTTTCGCTAGCGGGGGCGAGCAGTTCTTC | TRBV7-9 | TRBD2 | NA | TRBJ2-1
CASSLPGTNEQFF | TGTGCCAGCAGCCTACCCGGAACCAATGAGCAGTTCTTC | TRBV7-3 | NA | NA | TRBJ2-1
CASSLVRELALPHPDTQYF | TGTGCCAGCAGCTTGGTCAGGGAGCTAGCCTTACCCCATCCAGATACGCAGTATTTT | TRBV5-4 | NA | NA | TRBJ2-3
CASSLDRSYGYTF | TGTGCCAGCAGCTTAGACAGAAGCTATGGCTACACCTTC | TRBV7-2 | NA | few | TRBJ1-2
CASTRVGADRPQHF | TGTGCCAGCACTAGAGTAGGGGCAGATCGACCCCAGCATTTT | TRBV28 | NA | once | TRBJ1-5
CASSQDPPGWTSAKNIQYF | TGCGCCAGCAGCCAAGATCCCCCAGGGTGGACTAGCGCCAAAAACATTCAGTACTTC | TRBV4-3 | TRBD2 | NA | TRBJ2-4
CATSRGAGSHEQYF | TGTGCCACCAGCCGGGGAGCAGGGTCCCACGAGCAGTACTTC | TRBV15 | NA | NA | TRBJ2-7
CASRRLAGGFTGELFF | TGTGCCAGCAGGCGGCTAGCGGGAGGTTTCACCGGGGAGCTGTTTTTT | TRBV6-4 | TRBD2 | NA | TRBJ2-2
CASTRTPQGNTEAFF | TGTGCCAGCACCAGAACCCCCCAGGGTAACACTGAAGCTTTCTTT | TRBV6-5 | NA | few | TRBJ1-1
CASSHRVNEQFF | TGTGCCAGCTCCCACAGGGTCAATGAGCAGTTCTTC | TRBV18 | NA | NA | TRBJ2-1
CSVEGRLSYEQYF | TGCAGCGTTGAGGGCAGGCTATCCTACGAGCAGTACTTC | TRBV29-1 | NA | NA | TRBJ2-7
CSAAGDRTPSYEQYF | TGCAGCGCTGCGGGGGACAGGACACCATCCTACGAGCAGTACTTC | TRBV29-1 | NA | NA | TRBJ2-7
CSVESGGAGNTIYF | TGCAGCGTTGAATCCGGCGGTGCTGGAAACACCATATATTTT | TRBV29-1 | NA | NA | TRBJ1-3
CASSWGQPGETQYF | TGCGCCAGCAGCTGGGGACAGCCGGGAGAGACCCAGTACTTC | TRBV5-1 | TRBD1 | once | TRBJ2-5